This T cell receptor beta chain was observed in a study of T cell repertoires in cytomegalovirus infection. MiXCR, run by TCRdb on the reads, gives a single entry per CDR3 protein. The top ten hold roughly a sixth of the sample, which has about 480,000 distinct CDR3 sequences, more than 30% seen once. Of note for this clonotype: Antigen specificity is unknown.

V lost 5 bases and J 7 bases, leaving 12 bases between the germline ends. This CDR3 has 14 amino acids. This receptor was taken from a human donor in good health (CMV status not recorded). Some clones in this sample may be carry-over from other donors' samples. Sequencing was performed on cultured PBMCs, taken from culture after CMV antigen stimulation. This chain uses TRBV12-3 or TRBV12-4 with TRBJ1-6; possibly TRBD1 for D (5 bases). The CDR3 bases are TGTGCCAGCAGTGTCAGGGAAGGGAATTCACCCCTCCACTTT. Its translation is CASSVREGNSPLHF.